A few counts support the clone carrying this T cell receptor (beta chain). The antigen is undetermined. This sample stems from a study of a mutant IDH1 vaccine in newly diagnosed glioma. Study conclusions and caveats: Changes in the top peripheral T cell clonotypes seemingly had no bearing on pseudoprogression. There were vaccine-induced immune responses in around 94% of the patients.

Assay: immunoSEQ multiplex PCR; the TCRdb copy retains only in-frame clones and omits some. This sample has roughly 86,000 clones; about four fifths occur once, and the top ten carry roughly 7%. Time point indicated: baseline, week 1 (first vaccination visit). As to treatment: pre-vaccination baseline after standard-of-care therapy. J was trimmed by 7 bases and V by 3 bases; bases with no gene match: 8. This CDR3 has 15 residues. CDR1 and CDR2 from the germline V gene are MNHNS and SASEGT. The clonotype comes from a man between 35 and 55 years old with glioma. The gene calls are TRBV6-1 and TRBJ2-2; 7 positions match TRBD1. Here the sequenced sample was PBMCs, taken from a glioma patient treated with radiotherapy, temozolomide or both. The CDR3 spells CASSEARGRFGELFF. Here the CDR3 DNA reads TGTGCCAGCAGTGAGGCCAGGGGGAGATTCGGGGAGCTGTTTTTT.